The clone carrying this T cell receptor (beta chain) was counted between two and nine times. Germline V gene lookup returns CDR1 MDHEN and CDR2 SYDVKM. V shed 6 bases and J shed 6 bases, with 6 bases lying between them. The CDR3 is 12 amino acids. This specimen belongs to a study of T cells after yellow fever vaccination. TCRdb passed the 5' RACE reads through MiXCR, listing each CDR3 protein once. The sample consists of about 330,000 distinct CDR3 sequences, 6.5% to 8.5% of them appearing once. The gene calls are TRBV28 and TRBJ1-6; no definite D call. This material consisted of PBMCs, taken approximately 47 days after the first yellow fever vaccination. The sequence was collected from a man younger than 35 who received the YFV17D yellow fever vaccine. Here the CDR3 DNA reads TGTGCCAGCAGCTCCATTAATTCACCCCTCCACTTT. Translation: CASSSINSPLHF.